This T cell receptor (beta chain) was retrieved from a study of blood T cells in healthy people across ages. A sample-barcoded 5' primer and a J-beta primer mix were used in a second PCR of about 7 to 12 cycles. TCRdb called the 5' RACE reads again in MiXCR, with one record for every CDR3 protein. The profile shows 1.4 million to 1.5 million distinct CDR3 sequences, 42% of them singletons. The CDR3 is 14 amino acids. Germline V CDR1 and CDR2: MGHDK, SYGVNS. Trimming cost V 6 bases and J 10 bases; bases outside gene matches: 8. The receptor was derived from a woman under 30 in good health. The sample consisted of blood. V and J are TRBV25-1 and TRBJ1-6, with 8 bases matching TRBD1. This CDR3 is CASSPGGVGSPLHF. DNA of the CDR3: TGTGCCAGCAGCCCAGGGGGCGTGGGGTCACCCCTCCACTTT.